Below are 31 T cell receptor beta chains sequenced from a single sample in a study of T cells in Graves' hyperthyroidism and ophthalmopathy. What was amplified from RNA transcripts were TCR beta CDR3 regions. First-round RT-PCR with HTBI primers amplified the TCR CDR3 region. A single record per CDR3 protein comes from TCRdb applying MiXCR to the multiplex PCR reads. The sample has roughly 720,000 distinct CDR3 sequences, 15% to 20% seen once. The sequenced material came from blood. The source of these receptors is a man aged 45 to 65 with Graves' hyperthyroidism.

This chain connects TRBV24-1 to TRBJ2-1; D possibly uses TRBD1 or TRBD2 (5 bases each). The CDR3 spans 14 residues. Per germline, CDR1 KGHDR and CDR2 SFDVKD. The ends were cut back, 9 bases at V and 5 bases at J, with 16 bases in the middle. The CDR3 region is CATGRAGQNNEQFF. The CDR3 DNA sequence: TGTGCCACCGGGCGGGCAGGACAAAACAATGAGCAGTTCTTC.

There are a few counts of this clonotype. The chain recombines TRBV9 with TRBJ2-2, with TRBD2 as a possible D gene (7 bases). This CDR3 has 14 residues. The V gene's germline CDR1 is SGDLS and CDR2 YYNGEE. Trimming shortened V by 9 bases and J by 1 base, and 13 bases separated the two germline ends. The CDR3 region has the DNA TGTGCCACCGGAGCGGGACAGAACACCGGGGAGCTGTTTTTT. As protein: CATGAGQNTGELFF.

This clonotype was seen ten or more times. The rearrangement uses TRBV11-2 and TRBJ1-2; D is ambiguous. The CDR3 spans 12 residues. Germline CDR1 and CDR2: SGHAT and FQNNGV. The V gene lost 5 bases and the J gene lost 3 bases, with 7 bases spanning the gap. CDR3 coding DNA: TGTGCCAGCAGCCCAGGACACTATGGCTACACCTTC. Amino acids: CASSPGHYGYTF.

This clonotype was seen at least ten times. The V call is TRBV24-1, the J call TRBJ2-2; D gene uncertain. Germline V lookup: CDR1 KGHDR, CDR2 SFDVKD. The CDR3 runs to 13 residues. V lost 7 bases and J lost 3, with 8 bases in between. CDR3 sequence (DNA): TGTGCCACCAGCTGGGCTGACACCGGGGAGCTGTTTTTT. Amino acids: CATSWADTGELFF.

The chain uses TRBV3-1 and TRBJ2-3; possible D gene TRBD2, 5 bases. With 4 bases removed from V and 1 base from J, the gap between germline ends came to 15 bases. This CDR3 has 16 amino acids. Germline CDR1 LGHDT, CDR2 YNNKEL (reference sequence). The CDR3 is CASSPTVSSGTDTQYF. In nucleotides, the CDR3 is TGTGCCAGCAGCCCGACCGTTAGTAGCGGCACAGATACGCAGTATTTT.

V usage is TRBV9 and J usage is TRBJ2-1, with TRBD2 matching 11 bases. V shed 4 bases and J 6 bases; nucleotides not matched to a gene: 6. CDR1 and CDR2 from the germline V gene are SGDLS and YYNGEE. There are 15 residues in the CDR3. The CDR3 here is CASSPPLAGVNEQFF. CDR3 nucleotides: TGTGCCAGCAGCCCCCCACTAGCGGGAGTCAATGAGCAGTTCTTC.

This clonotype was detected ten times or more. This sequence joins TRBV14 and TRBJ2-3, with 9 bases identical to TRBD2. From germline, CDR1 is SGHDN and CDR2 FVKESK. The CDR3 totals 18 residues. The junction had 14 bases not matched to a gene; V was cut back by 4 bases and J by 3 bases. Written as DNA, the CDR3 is TGTGCCAGCAGCCCCCAGCGTTTTAGCGGGAGTCGTACAGATACGCAGTATTTT. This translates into CASSPQRFSGSRTDTQYF.

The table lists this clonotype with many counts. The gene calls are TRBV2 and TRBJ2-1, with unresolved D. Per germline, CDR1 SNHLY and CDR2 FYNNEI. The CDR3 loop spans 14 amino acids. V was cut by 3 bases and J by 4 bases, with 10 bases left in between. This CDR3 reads CASSDSSAYNEQFF. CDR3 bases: TGTGCCAGCAGTGACTCCTCCGCTTACAATGAGCAGTTCTTC.

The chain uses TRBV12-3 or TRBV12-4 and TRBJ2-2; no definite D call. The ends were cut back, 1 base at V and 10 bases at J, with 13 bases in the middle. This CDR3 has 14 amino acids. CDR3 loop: CASSLGTILEELFF. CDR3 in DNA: TGTGCCAGCAGTTTAGGGACCATCCTGGAGGAGCTGTTTTTT.

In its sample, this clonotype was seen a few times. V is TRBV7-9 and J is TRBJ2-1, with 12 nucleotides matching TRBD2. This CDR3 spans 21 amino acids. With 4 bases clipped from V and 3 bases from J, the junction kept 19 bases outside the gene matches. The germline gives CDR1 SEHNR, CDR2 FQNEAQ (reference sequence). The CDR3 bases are TGTGCCAGCAGCTCAAGCTTCCTAGCGGGAGGGCCAGGGGGCCTCTACAATGAGCAGTTCTTC. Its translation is CASSSSFLAGGPGGLYNEQFF.

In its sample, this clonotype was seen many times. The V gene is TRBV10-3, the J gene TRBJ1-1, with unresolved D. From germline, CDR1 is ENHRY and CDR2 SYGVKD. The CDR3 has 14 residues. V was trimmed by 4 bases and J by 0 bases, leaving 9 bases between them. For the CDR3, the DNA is TGTGCCATCAGTGGCGGTGACCTGAACACTGAAGCTTTCTTT. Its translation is CAISGGDLNTEAFF.

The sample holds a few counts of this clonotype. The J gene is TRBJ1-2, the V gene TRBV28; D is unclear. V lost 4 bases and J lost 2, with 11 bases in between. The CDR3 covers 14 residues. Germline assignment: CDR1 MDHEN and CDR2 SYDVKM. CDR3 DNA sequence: TGTGCCAGCAGTTCCGACCGGACCAACTATGGCTACACCTTC. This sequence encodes CASSSDRTNYGYTF.

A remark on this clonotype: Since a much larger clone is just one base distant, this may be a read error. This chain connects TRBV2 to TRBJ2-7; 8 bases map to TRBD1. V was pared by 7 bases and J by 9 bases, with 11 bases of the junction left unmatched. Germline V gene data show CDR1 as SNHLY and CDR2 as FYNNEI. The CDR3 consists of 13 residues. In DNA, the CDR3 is TGTGCCAGCAAAGGGACAGGTATTCCCGGGCAGTACTTC. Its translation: CASKGTGIPGQYF.

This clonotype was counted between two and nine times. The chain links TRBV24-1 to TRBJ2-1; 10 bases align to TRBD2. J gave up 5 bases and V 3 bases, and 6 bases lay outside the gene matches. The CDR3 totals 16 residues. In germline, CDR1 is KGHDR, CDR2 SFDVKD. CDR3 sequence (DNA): TGTGCCACCAGTGATAATAGCGGGAGGATGAACAATGAGCAGTTCTTC. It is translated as CATSDNSGRMNNEQFF.

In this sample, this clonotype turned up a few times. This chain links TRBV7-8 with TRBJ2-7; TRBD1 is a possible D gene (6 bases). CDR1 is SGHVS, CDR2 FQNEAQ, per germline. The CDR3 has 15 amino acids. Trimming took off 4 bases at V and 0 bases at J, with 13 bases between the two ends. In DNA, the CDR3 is TGTGCCAGCAGCTCTACATACAGGGTCTCCTACGAGCAGTACTTC. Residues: CASSSTYRVSYEQYF.

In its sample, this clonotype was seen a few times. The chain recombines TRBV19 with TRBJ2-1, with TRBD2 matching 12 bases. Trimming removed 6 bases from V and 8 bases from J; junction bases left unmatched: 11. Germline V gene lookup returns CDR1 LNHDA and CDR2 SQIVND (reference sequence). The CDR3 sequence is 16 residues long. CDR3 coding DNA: TGTGCCAGTAGATTTGGACTAGCGGGAAGCGTCTATGAGCAGTTCTTC. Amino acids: CASRFGLAGSVYEQFF.

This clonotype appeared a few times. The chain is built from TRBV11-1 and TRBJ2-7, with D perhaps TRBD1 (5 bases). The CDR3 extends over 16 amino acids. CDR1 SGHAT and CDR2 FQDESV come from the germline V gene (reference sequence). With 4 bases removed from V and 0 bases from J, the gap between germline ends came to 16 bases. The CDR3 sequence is CASSSPATAFSYEQYF. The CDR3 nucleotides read TGTGCCAGCAGCTCGCCCGCGACAGCCTTCTCCTACGAGCAGTACTTC.

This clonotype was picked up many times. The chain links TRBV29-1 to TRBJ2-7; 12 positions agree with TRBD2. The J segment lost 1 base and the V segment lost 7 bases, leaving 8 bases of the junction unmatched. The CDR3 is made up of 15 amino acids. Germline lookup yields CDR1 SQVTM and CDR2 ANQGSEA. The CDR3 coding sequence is TGCAGCGGCCTAGCGGGAGGGCCCAAATCCTACGAGCAGTACTTC. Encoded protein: CSGLAGGPKSYEQYF.

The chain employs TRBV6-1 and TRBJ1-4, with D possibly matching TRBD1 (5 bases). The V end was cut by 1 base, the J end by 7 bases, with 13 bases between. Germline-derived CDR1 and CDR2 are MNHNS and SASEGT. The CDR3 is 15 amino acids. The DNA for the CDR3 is TGTGCCAGCAGTGAAGGTAACCAGGGTGGTGAAAAACTGTTTTTT. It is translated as CASSEGNQGGEKLFF.

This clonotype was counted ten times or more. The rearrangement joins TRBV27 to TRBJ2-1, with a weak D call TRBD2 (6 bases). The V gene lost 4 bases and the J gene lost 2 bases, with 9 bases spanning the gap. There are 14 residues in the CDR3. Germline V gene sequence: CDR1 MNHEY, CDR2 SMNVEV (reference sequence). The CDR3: CASSWTNPYNEQFF. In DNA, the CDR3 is TGTGCCAGCAGTTGGACTAACCCCTACAATGAGCAGTTCTTC.

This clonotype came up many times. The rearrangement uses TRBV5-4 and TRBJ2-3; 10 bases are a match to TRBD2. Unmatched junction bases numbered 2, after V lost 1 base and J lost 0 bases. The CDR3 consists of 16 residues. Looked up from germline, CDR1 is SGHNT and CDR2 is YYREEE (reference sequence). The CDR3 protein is CASSLKTSGSTDTQYF. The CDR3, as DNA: TGTGCCAGCAGCTTGAAGACTAGCGGGAGCACAGATACGCAGTATTTT.

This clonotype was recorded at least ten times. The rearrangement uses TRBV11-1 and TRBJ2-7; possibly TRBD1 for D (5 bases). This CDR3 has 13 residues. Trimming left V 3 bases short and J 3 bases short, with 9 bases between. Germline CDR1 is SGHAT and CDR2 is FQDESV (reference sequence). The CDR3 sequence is CASSFWQGYEQYF. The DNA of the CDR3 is TGTGCCAGCAGCTTTTGGCAGGGCTACGAGCAGTACTTC. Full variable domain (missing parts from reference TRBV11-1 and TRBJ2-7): EAEVAQSPRYKITEKSQAVAFWCDPISGHATLYWYRQILGQGPELLVQFQDESVVDDSQLPKDRFSAERLKGVDSTLKIQPAELGDSAMYLCASSFWQGYEQYFGPGTRLTVT.

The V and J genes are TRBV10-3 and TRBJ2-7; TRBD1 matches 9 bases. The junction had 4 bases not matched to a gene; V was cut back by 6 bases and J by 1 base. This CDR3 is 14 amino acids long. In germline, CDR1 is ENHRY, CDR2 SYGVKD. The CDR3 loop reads CAISTGTGSYEQYF. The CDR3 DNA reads TGTGCCATCAGCACCGGGACAGGGTCCTACGAGCAGTACTTC.

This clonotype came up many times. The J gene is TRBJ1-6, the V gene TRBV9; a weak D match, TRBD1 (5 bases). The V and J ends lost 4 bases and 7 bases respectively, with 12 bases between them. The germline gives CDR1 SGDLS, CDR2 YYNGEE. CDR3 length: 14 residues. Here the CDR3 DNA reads TGTGCCAGCAGCCTCAGGGTCGGGAATTCACCCCTCCACTTT. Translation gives CASSLRVGNSPLHF.

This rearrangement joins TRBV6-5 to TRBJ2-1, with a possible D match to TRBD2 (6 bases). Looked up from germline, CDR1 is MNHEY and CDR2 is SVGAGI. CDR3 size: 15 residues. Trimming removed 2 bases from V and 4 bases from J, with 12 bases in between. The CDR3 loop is CASSYPGAEYNEQFF. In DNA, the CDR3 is TGTGCCAGCAGTTACCCGGGAGCGGAGTACAATGAGCAGTTCTTC.

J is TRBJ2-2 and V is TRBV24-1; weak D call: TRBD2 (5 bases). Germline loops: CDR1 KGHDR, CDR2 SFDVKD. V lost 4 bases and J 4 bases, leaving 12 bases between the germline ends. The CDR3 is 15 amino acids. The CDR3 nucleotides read TGTGCCACCAGTGAAAATTTCGGGGTCACCGGGGAGCTGTTTTTT. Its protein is CATSENFGVTGELFF.

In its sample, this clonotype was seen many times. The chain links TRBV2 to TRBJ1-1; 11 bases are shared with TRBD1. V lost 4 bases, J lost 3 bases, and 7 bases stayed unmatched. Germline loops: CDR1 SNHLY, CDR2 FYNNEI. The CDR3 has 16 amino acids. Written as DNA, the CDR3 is TGTGCCAGCAGTGGCGGGGACAGGGGGTGGGACACTGAAGCTTTCTTT. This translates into CASSGGDRGWDTEAFF.

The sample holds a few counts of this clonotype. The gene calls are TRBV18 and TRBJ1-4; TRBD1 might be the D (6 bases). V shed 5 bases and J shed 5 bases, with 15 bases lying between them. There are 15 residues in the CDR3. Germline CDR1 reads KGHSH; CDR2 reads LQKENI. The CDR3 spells CASSGLQGGNEKLFF. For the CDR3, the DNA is TGTGCCAGCTCAGGGCTACAGGGCGGAAATGAAAAACTGTTTTTT.

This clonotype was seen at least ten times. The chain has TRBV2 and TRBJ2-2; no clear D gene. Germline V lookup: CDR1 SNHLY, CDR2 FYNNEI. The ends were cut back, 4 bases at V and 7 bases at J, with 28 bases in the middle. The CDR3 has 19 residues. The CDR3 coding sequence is TGTGCCAGCAGTGCGAGAGTGGGAAGGCTCCGGAGTGGTGGCGGGGAGCTGTTTTTT. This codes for CASSARVGRLRSGGGELFF.

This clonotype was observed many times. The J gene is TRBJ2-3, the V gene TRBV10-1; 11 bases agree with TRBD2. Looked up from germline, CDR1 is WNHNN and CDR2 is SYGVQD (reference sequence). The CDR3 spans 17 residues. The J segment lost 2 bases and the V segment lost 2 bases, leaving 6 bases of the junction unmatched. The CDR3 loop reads CASSEAASGRFTDTQYF. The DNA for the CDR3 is TGCGCCAGCAGTGAGGCGGCTAGCGGGAGGTTCACAGATACGCAGTATTTT.

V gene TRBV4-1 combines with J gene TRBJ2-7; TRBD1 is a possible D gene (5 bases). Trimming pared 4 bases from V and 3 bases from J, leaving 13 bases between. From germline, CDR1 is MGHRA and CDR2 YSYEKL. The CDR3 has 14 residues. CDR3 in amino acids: CASSPDKGIYEQYF. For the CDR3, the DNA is TGCGCCAGCAGCCCGGACAAGGGAATCTACGAGCAGTACTTC.